The next 21 T cell receptor beta chains were all read from a single sample in a study of cytomegalovirus exposure and HLA in healthy donors. The protocol was immunoSEQ multiplex PCR, while the TCRdb copy is restricted to in-frame clones and leaves out a portion. The sample lists 80,000 to 100,000 clones, about 90% seen once, with about 6.5% in the top ten. The specimen was PBMCs. These TCRs come from a man in his late teens or twenties in good health and CMV-seropositive.

V usage is TRBV4-3 and J usage is TRBJ2-3; 7 bases match TRBD1. The CDR3 is 15 amino acids. V lost 6 bases, J lost 2 bases, and 8 bases stayed unmatched. Germline assignment: CDR1 LGHNA and CDR2 YSLEER. Written as DNA, the CDR3 is TGCGCCAGCAGTCCAGGGGGATGGGTCACAGATACGCAGTATTTT. Protein sequence: CASSPGGWVTDTQYF.

The chain couples TRBV29-1 to TRBJ2-4; weak D call: TRBD1 (6 bases). Between the trimmed V and J ends, which lost 6 bases and 4 bases, there was a span of 16 bases. From germline, CDR1 is SQVTM and CDR2 ANQGSEA. The CDR3 extends over 14 amino acids. The CDR3 loop reads CSVGARDIKNIQYF. The CDR3 DNA follows: TGCAGCGTCGGAGCCCGGGACATAAAAAACATTCAGTACTTC.

The rearrangement links TRBV15 to TRBJ2-7; 7 nucleotides align to TRBD1. The germline V gene has CDR1 LNHNV and CDR2 YYDKDF (reference sequence). Unmatched junction bases numbered 6, after V lost 0 bases and J lost 4 bases. The CDR3 is 15 amino acids. DNA for the CDR3: TGTGCCACCAGCAGAGATTTAGGGGGCGTATACGAGCAGTACTTC. Translated: CATSRDLGGVYEQYF.

V and J are TRBV7-3 and TRBJ2-2; 7 bases are shared with TRBD1. Germline assignment: CDR1 SGHTA and CDR2 FQGTGA. This CDR3 is 17 amino acids long. The junction had 11 bases not matched to a gene; V was cut back by 0 bases and J by 7 bases. The DNA of the CDR3 is TGTGCCAGCAGCTTAACCGGAATCCGACAGGGAAGCGGGGAGCTGTTTTTT. Its protein is CASSLTGIRQGSGELFF.

V usage is TRBV7-3 and J usage is TRBJ2-2; 9 positions match TRBD2. Germline CDR1 SGHTA, CDR2 FQGTGA. V lost 0 bases to trimming and J lost 0 bases; unmatched junction nucleotides: 8. The CDR3 is 19 residues long. This chain's CDR3 is CASSLTWGSGSPNTGELFF. The CDR3 DNA sequence: TGTGCCAGCAGCTTAACGTGGGGTAGCGGGAGCCCGAACACCGGGGAGCTGTTTTTT.

The rearrangement uses TRBV5-6 and TRBJ2-4, with D perhaps TRBD2 (7 bases). Trimming took 0 bases from V and 7 from J, leaving 11 bases between them. The CDR3 length is 14 residues. Germline CDR1 is SGHDT and CDR2 is YYEEEE. The CDR3 reads CASSLAGRGNIQYF. The CDR3 nucleotides are TGTGCCAGCAGCTTGGCGGGGAGGGGGAACATTCAGTACTTC.

The chain combines TRBV7-2 with TRBJ1-5, with D possibly matching TRBD1 (6 bases). V shed 5 bases and J shed 1 base, with 18 bases lying between them. This CDR3 region has 17 residues. Germline V gives CDR1 SGHTA, CDR2 FQGNSA. The CDR3 loop is CASSPRVGAGSNQPQHF. CDR3 sequence (DNA): TGTGCCAGCAGCCCCAGGGTGGGGGCGGGCAGCAATCAGCCCCAGCATTTT.

J is TRBJ1-5 and V is TRBV6-4; the match to TRBD1 covers 7 bases. This CDR3 contains 13 residues. Losses at the gene ends were 5 bases for V and 5 bases for J; bases not matched to a gene: 3. Germline V gene lookup returns CDR1 MRHNA and CDR2 SNTAGT. CDR3 nucleotide sequence: TGTGCCAGCAGTACAGGGGTCGATCAGCCCCAGCATTTT. Translating it yields CASSTGVDQPQHF.

The V and J genes are TRBV9 and TRBJ2-5; 7 nucleotides line up with TRBD2. Looked up from germline, CDR1 is SGDLS and CDR2 is YYNGEE. V shed 4 bases, J shed 5 bases, and the junction held 11 bases outside the gene matches. This CDR3 spans 15 amino acids. The CDR3 is CASSFSRGEWETQYF. The CDR3 region has the DNA TGTGCCAGCAGCTTCTCACGGGGGGAGTGGGAGACCCAGTACTTC.

This rearrangement joins TRBV4-2 to TRBJ2-1, with 8 bases matching TRBD2. From germline, CDR1 is LGHNA and CDR2 YNFKEQ. The CDR3 has 15 amino acids. Losses at the gene ends were 0 bases for V and 3 bases for J; bases not matched to a gene: 1. CDR3 coding DNA: TGTGCCAGCAGCCAAGAAGCGGGGGACTACAATGAGCAGTTCTTC. It translates to CASSQEAGDYNEQFF.

V usage is TRBV7-8 and J usage is TRBJ2-1; 12 bases map to TRBD2. The germline V gene encodes CDR1 SGHVS and CDR2 FQNEAQ. After removal of 1 base from V and 6 bases from J, the junction contained 7 bases not matched to a gene. The CDR3 is made up of 17 amino acids. The CDR3 coding sequence is TGTGCCAGCAGCTTAGGAAGACTAGCGGGGGTTCCCAATGAGCAGTTCTTC. Its translation is CASSLGRLAGVPNEQFF. Full variable domain (remainder filled in from reference TRBV7-8 and TRBJ2-1): GAGVSQSPRYKVAKRGQDVALRCDPISGHVSLFWYQQALGQGPEFLTYFQNEAQLDKSGLPSDRFFAERPEGSVSTLKIQRTQQEDSAVYLCASSLGRLAGVPNEQFFGPGTRLTVL.

The chain links TRBV7-9 to TRBJ1-1; 7 nucleotides line up with TRBD1. Germline V lookup: CDR1 SEHNR, CDR2 FQNEAQ (reference sequence). V trimming: 4 bases; J trimming: 7 bases; junction bases outside the gene matches: 15. The length of the CDR3 is 16 residues. This CDR3 is CASSSHGTDIFVEAFF. The CDR3 DNA follows: TGTGCCAGCAGCTCCCACGGGACAGATATTTTCGTTGAAGCTTTCTTT.

The chain has TRBV19 and TRBJ2-2; 8 positions agree with TRBD2. The CDR3 totals 14 residues. Germline V gene data show CDR1 as LNHDA and CDR2 as SQIVND (reference sequence). V was clipped by 6 bases and J by 5 bases; unmatched bases: 5. The CDR3 nucleotides are TGTGCCAGTAGAACTAGCGGACCAACCGGGGAGCTGTTTTTT. Its protein product is CASRTSGPTGELFF.

This chain connects TRBV7-9 to TRBJ1-1; TRBD1 is a possible D gene (5 bases). The germline CDR1 and CDR2 sequences are SEHNR and FQNEAQ (reference sequence). Deletions cut 1 base from V and 3 bases from J, with 9 bases between. The CDR3 spans 14 residues. CDR3 loop: CASSLELGDTEAFF. The CDR3 region has the DNA TGTGCCAGCAGCTTAGAATTAGGGGACACTGAAGCTTTCTTT.

Only one count was recorded for this clone. The chain joins TRBV2 to TRBJ2-3, with D perhaps matching TRBD2 (6 bases). The V end was cut by 6 bases, the J end by 3 bases, with 10 bases between. The CDR3 contains 13 residues. Germline CDR1 is SNHLY and CDR2 is FYNNEI. Written as DNA, the CDR3 is TGTGCCAGCAGATCTAGCGTGACAGATACGCAGTATTTT. Its translation: CASRSSVTDTQYF.

The table lists this clone with a few counts. This sequence joins TRBV10-3 and TRBJ1-1, with D unclear. CDR1 ENHRY and CDR2 SYGVKD come from the germline V gene. The CDR3 is 13 amino acids. Trimming removed 3 bases at V and 4 bases at J, with 9 bases between. The CDR3 DNA sequence: TGTGCCATCAGTGACGTGAGCACCACTGAAGCTTTCTTT. Amino acid sequence: CAISDVSTTEAFF.

J is TRBJ2-1 and V is TRBV28; 8 nucleotides match TRBD2. This CDR3 is 16 amino acids long. Germline V CDR1 and CDR2: MDHEN, SYDVKM. The V segment lost 4 bases and the J segment 1 base; nucleotides outside the gene matches: 6. The CDR3 DNA sequence: TGTGCCAGCAGTTATGCACTAGCGGCTTCCTACAATGAGCAGTTCTTC. Its translation: CASSYALAASYNEQFF. Based on the CDR3 plus reference TRBV28 and TRBJ2-1, the full variable domain is DVKVTQSSRYLVKRTGEKVFLECVQDMDHENMFWYRQDPGLGLRLIYFSYDVKMKEKGDIPEGYSVSREKKERFSLILESASTNQTSMYLCASSYALAASYNEQFFGPGTRLTVL.

This clone appeared a few times. V usage is TRBV19 and J usage is TRBJ2-6, with TRBD1 matching 7 bases. Germline V gene sequence: CDR1 LNHDA, CDR2 SQIVND (reference sequence). V gave up 7 bases and J gave up 0 bases; unmatched junction bases: 6. The CDR3 totals 16 residues. The CDR3, as DNA: TGTGCCAGTACCCCAGGACAGGCCTCTGGGGCCAACGTCCTGACTTTC. Its translation is CASTPGQASGANVLTF.

The gene calls are TRBV5-4 and TRBJ1-4; 10 bases align to TRBD1. The CDR3 is 15 residues long. Germline V gene sequence: CDR1 SGHNT, CDR2 YYREEE (reference sequence). The V gene end was trimmed by 4 bases and the J gene end by 6 bases; junction bases not matched to a gene: 6. CDR3 sequence reads: CASSAPTGGDEKLFF. The DNA for the CDR3 is TGTGCCAGCAGCGCGCCGACAGGGGGCGATGAAAAACTGTTTTTT.

The chain couples TRBV19 to TRBJ2-7, with D unclear. CDR1 is LNHDA, CDR2 SQIVND, per germline (reference sequence). Trimming shortened V by 7 bases and J by 3 bases, and 10 bases separated the two germline ends. This CDR3 is 12 amino acids long. DNA of the CDR3: TGTGCCAGTACAGACACAAACTACGAGCAGTACTTC. Protein: CASTDTNYEQYF. Variable domain in full (rest from reference TRBV19 and TRBJ2-7): DGGITQSPKYLFRKEGQNVTLSCEQNLNHDAMYWYRQDPGQGLRLIYYSQIVNDFQKGDIAEGYSVSREKKESFPLTVTSAQKNPTAFYLCASTDTNYEQYFGPGTRLTVT.

The chain links TRBV7-8 to TRBJ1-1, with 8 bases matching TRBD1. In germline, CDR1 is SGHVS, CDR2 FQNEAQ. The length of the CDR3 is 13 residues. The V and J ends lost 5 bases and 6 bases, in that order; junction bases with no gene match: 5. The CDR3 region is CASSTDRDPEAFF. The CDR3 DNA follows: TGTGCCAGCAGCACGGACAGGGACCCTGAAGCTTTCTTT.